Listed here are 17 T cell receptor beta chains from one sample, sequenced in a study of shared clonotypes between healthy human individuals. Clones were sequenced by immunoSEQ multiplex PCR, and TCRdb holds only the in-frame ones, with some missing. The table lists around 1.6 million clones, around 98% of them singletons, with roughly 0.4% in the top ten. Sequencing was done on a sample of naive CD4+ T cells sorted from blood. Subset noted: CD45RA+ positively selected. These receptors all stem from a man younger than 45 in good health.

This sequence joins TRBV4-1 and TRBJ2-1; possible D gene TRBD2, 5 bases. From germline, CDR1 is MGHRA and CDR2 YSYEKL. CDR3 length equals 13 residues. V lost 6 bases, J lost 14 bases, and 20 bases lay in between. The CDR3, as DNA: TGCGCCAGCAGAGGCTTAGCCGGGATTAAAAAGTTCTTC. As protein: CASRGLAGIKKFF.

On this clone itself: Other DNA sequences within the sample encode an identical CDR3. The rearrangement joins TRBV5-1 to TRBJ2-1, with D possibly matching TRBD1 (5 bases). Germline V gene lookup returns CDR1 SGHRS and CDR2 YFSETQ. The CDR3 is 13 residues long. Trimming took 4 bases from V and 5 from J, leaving 10 bases between them. The CDR3 here is CASSLTGNNEQFF. CDR3 nucleotide sequence: TGCGCCAGCAGCCTTACAGGTAACAATGAGCAGTTCTTC.

This chain links TRBV2 with TRBJ1-5; 9 bases align to TRBD1. CDR3 length: 15 residues. V was clipped by 4 bases and J by 7 bases; unmatched bases: 8. Germline values: CDR1 SNHLY, CDR2 FYNNEI. In nucleotides, the CDR3 is TGTGCCAGCAGTGTCTCCGGGACAGGGTGGCAGCCCCAGCATTTT. Protein: CASSVSGTGWQPQHF.

This rearrangement joins TRBV7-9 to TRBJ2-7; tentative D call: TRBD2 (5 bases). V was cut by 5 bases and J by 2 bases, with 28 bases left in between. CDR3 length: 19 amino acids. Germline CDR1 reads SEHNR; CDR2 reads FQNEAQ (reference sequence). The chain's CDR3 is CASSPEEERGRVLPYEQYF. In DNA form, the CDR3 reads TGTGCCAGCAGCCCCGAGGAGGAACGGGGAAGGGTACTACCCTACGAGCAGTACTTC.

The V call is TRBV4-3, the J call TRBJ1-1; D uncertain. Germline CDR1 and CDR2: LGHNA and YSLEER. V shed 4 bases and J shed 3 bases, with 18 bases lying between them. The CDR3 consists of 16 residues. CDR3 in amino acids: CASSRVQKLRYTEAFF. DNA for the CDR3: TGCGCCAGCAGCCGGGTCCAAAAATTAAGGTACACTGAAGCTTTCTTT.

This sequence joins TRBV12-1 and TRBJ2-2; the table's D call of TRBD2 was not tested on the DNA. TRBV12-1 is deemed a pseudogene. This CDR3 has 18 residues. CDR3 sequence: CASTPPITSGRGTGELFF. CDR3 sequence (DNA): TGTGCCAGCACTCCTCCCATAACTAGCGGGAGGGGAACCGGGGAGCTGTTTTTT.

The chain joins TRBV28 to TRBJ2-5; 8 bases are shared with TRBD1. This CDR3 spans 14 amino acids. Losses at the gene ends were 6 bases for V and 7 bases for J; bases not matched to a gene: 10. Germline CDR1 is MDHEN and CDR2 is SYDVKM. The CDR3 spells CASRRTGGGMTQYF. Written as DNA, the CDR3 is TGTGCCAGCAGGCGTACAGGGGGAGGAATGACCCAGTACTTC.

The V gene is TRBV11-2, the J gene TRBJ2-1; 8 positions agree with TRBD2. J was trimmed by 9 bases and V by 7 bases; bases with no gene match: 11. This CDR3 spans 14 amino acids. Germline CDR1 reads SGHAT; CDR2 reads FQNNGV. CDR3 residues: CASTYIAGNLEQFF. CDR3 in DNA: TGTGCCAGCACTTATATAGCGGGAAATCTTGAGCAGTTCTTC.

The CDR3 DNA is TGTGCCAGCTCACCTGTCTCTAGCGGGAGGGCCAGGACCTACGAGCAGTACTTC. Translated: CASSPVSSGRARTYEQYF. This chain uses TRBV18 with TRBJ2-7; the match to TRBD2 covers 12 bases. This CDR3 is 18 amino acids long. Germline trimming cut 3 bases from V and 2 bases from J; bases unmatched to any gene: 11. CDR1 KGHSH and CDR2 LQKENI come from the germline V gene.

The CDR3 protein is CASSLRGRAGDTQYF. As DNA, the CDR3 is TGTGCCAGCAGTTTACGCGGGAGGGCCGGTGATACGCAGTATTTT. The chain links TRBV27 to TRBJ2-3; 9 nucleotides align to TRBD2. Germline values: CDR1 MNHEY, CDR2 SMNVEV (reference sequence). This CDR3 spans 15 amino acids. V gave up 2 bases and J gave up 6 bases; unmatched junction bases: 6.

This rearrangement joins TRBV7-8 to TRBJ1-1; D is undetermined. V shed 3 bases and J shed 5 bases, with 16 bases lying between them. The germline CDR1 and CDR2 sequences are SGHVS and FQNEAQ. This CDR3 has 15 amino acids. This CDR3 is CASSLARGWSTEAFF. The CDR3 nucleotides read TGTGCCAGCAGCTTGGCACGAGGCTGGTCGACTGAAGCTTTCTTT. Combining the CDR3 with reference TRBV7-8 and TRBJ1-1 gives the whole variable domain GAGVSQSPRYKVAKRGQDVALRCDPISGHVSLFWYQQALGQGPEFLTYFQNEAQLDKSGLPSDRFFAERPEGSVSTLKIQRTQQEDSAVYLCASSLARGWSTEAFFGQGTRLTVV.

The gene calls are TRBV6-6 and TRBJ2-1; D unclear. Germline V CDR1 and CDR2: MNHNY, SVGAGI (reference sequence). CDR3 length: 12 amino acids. The V end was cut by 4 bases, the J end by 4 bases, with 5 bases between. The CDR3 reads CASSSFYNEQFF. CDR3 DNA: TGTGCCAGCAGTTCATTTTACAATGAGCAGTTCTTC.

Only one count was recorded for this clone. This chain joins TRBV6-5 and TRBJ2-6; unclear D gene. Germline V gene data show CDR1 as MNHEY and CDR2 as SVGAGI. Deletions cut 9 bases from V and 4 bases from J, with 7 bases between. This CDR3 comprises 12 residues. CDR3 loop: CASGAGANVLTF. Here the CDR3 DNA reads TGTGCCAGTGGTGCAGGGGCCAACGTCCTGACTTTC.

CDR3 loop: CASTANQETQYF. CDR3 sequence (DNA): TGTGCCAGCACGGCTAACCAAGAGACCCAGTACTTC. J is TRBJ2-5 and V is TRBV2; D is undetermined. V was pared by 7 bases and J by 0 bases, with 6 bases between. The CDR3 contains 12 residues. Germline CDR1 is SNHLY and CDR2 is FYNNEI. Based on the CDR3 plus reference TRBV2 and TRBJ2-5, the full variable domain is EPEVTQTPSHQVTQMGQEVILRCVPISNHLYFYWYRQILGQKVEFLVSFYNNEISEKSEIFDDQFSVERPDGSNFTLKIRSTKLEDSAMYFCASTANQETQYFGPGTRLLVL.

The rearrangement uses TRBV5-1 and TRBJ1-1; no clear D. Germline V gives CDR1 SGHRS, CDR2 YFSETQ. The CDR3 is 13 residues long. Trimming pared 3 bases from V and 1 base from J, leaving 7 bases between. Here the CDR3 DNA reads TGCGCCAGCAGCTCAACACAGAACACTGAAGCTTTCTTT. Translated, it gives CASSSTQNTEAFF. Combining the CDR3 with reference TRBV5-1 and TRBJ1-1 gives the whole variable domain KAGVTQTPRYLIKTRGQQVTLSCSPISGHRSVSWYQQTPGQGLQFLFEYFSETQRNKGNFPGRFSGRQFSNSRSEMNVSTLELGDSALYLCASSSTQNTEAFFGQGTRLTVV.

The J gene is TRBJ2-1, the V gene TRBV10-3; no clear D. Trimming pared 3 bases from V and 0 bases from J, leaving 15 bases between. The germline V gene encodes CDR1 ENHRY and CDR2 SYGVKD. CDR3 length equals 17 residues. DNA for the CDR3: TGTGCCATCAGTGAATTCGTGAGGACCTCCTCCTACAATGAGCAGTTCTTC. This codes for CAISEFVRTSSYNEQFF.

Regarding this clone: The sample has other DNA sequences that encode this CDR3 too. The J gene is TRBJ2-7, the V gene TRBV5-4, with 9 bases that match TRBD2. CDR1 is SGHNT and CDR2 is YYREEE in the germline V gene (reference sequence). Germline trimming cut 0 bases from V and 3 bases from J; bases unmatched to any gene: 4. This CDR3 is 15 amino acids long. CDR3 protein: CASSLGTSVSYEQYF. The DNA of the CDR3 is TGTGCCAGCAGCTTGGGGACTAGCGTTAGCTACGAGCAGTACTTC.